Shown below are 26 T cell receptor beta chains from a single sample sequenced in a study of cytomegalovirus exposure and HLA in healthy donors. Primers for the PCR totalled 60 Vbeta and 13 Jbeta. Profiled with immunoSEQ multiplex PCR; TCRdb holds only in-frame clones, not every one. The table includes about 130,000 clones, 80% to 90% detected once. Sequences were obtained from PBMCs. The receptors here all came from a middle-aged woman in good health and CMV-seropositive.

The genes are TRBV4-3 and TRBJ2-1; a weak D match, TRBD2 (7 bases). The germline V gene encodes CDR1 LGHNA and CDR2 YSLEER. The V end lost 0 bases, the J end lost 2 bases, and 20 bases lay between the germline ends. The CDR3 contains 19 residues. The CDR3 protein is CASSQDSLGAGAAYNEQFF. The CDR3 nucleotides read TGCGCCAGCAGCCAAGACTCCTTGGGGGCGGGAGCCGCCTACAATGAGCAGTTCTTC.

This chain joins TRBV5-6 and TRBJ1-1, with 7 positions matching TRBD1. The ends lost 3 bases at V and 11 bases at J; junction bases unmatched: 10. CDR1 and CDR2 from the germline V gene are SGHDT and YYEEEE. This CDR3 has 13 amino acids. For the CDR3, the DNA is TGTGCCAGCAGCTCAACGGACAGGCCGGAGGCTTTCTTT. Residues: CASSSTDRPEAFF.

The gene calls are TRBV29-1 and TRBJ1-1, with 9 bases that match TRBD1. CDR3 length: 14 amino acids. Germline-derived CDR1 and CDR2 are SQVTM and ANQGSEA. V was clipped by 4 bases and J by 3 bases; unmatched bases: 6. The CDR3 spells CSVVRTGEDTEAFF. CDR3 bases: TGCAGCGTTGTAAGGACAGGGGAGGACACTGAAGCTTTCTTT.

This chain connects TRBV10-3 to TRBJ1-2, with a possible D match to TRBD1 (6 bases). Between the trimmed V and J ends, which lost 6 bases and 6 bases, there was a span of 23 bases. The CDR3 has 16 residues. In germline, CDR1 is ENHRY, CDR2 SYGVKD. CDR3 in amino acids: CAIRGAGAPPIHGYTF. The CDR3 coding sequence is TGTGCCATCAGGGGGGCTGGAGCCCCTCCTATCCATGGCTACACCTTC.

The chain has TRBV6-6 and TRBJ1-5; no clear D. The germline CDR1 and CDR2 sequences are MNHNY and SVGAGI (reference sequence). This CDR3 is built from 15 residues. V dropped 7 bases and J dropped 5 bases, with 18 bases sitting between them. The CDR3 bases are TGTGCCAGCACCGTATGGGCCTCTGGCCATCAGCCCCAGCATTTT. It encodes CASTVWASGHQPQHF.

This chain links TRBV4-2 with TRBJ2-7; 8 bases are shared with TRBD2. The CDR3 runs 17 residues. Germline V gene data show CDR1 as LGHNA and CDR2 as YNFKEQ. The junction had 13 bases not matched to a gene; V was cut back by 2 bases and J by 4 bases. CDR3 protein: CASSQPSPAGLAYEQYF. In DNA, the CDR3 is TGTGCCAGCAGCCAACCCTCCCCGGCTGGACTAGCTTACGAGCAGTACTTC.

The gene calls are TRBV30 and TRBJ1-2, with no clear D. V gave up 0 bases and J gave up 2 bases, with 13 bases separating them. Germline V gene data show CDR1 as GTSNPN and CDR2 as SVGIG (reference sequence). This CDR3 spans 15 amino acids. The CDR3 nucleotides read TGTGCCTGGAGTGTTGGGTTGGGCAGGAACTATGGCTACACCTTC. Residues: CAWSVGLGRNYGYTF.

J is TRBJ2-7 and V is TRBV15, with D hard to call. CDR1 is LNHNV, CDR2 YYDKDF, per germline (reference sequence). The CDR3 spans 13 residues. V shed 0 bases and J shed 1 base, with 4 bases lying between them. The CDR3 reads CATSRDRSYEQYF. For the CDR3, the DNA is TGTGCCACCAGCAGAGATCGTTCCTACGAGCAGTACTTC.

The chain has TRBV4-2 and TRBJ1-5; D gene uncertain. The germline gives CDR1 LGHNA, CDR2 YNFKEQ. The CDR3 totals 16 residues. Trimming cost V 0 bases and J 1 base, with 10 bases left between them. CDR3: CASSQDPGKSNQPQHF. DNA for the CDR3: TGTGCCAGCAGCCAAGATCCGGGGAAAAGCAATCAGCCCCAGCATTTT.

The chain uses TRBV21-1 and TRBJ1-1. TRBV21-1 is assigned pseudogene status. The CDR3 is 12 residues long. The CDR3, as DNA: TGTGCCAGCCGGGGGAAAAACACTGAAGCTTTCTTT. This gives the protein CASRGKNTEAFF.

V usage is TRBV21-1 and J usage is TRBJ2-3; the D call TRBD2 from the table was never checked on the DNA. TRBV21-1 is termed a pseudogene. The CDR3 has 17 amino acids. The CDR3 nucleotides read TGTGCCAGCAGCAAAGGAGGTAGCGGGGAGAACACAGATACGCAGTATTTT. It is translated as CASSKGGSGENTDTQYF.

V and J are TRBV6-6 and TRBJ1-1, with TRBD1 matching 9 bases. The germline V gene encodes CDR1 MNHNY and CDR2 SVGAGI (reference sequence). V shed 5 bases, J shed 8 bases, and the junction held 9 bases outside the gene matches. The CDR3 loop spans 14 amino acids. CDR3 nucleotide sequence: TGTGCCAGCAGTCTCTTACAGGGGGCTTCAGAAGCTTTCTTT. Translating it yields CASSLLQGASEAFF.

CDR3 sequence (DNA): TGCGCCAGCAGCCAGTGGACTAGCGGGGGGGATGAGCAGTTCTTC. Its translation: CASSQWTSGGDEQFF. This sequence joins TRBV4-1 and TRBJ2-1; 15 nucleotides agree with TRBD2. The CDR3 spans 15 residues. The V gene's germline CDR1 is MGHRA and CDR2 YSYEKL. Unmatched junction bases numbered 2, after V lost 3 bases and J lost 8 bases.

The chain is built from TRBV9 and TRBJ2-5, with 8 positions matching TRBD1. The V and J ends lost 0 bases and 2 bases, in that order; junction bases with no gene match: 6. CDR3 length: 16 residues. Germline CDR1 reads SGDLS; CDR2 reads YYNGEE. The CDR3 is CASSVAGGRAQETQYF. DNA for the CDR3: TGTGCCAGCAGCGTAGCAGGGGGCCGCGCTCAAGAGACCCAGTACTTC.

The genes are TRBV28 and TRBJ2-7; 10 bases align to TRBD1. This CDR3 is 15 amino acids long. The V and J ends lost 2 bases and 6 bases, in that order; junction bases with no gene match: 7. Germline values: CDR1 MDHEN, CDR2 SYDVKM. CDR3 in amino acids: CASSLGQGVLGEQYF. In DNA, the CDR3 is TGTGCCAGCAGTTTAGGACAGGGGGTTCTCGGCGAGCAGTACTTC.

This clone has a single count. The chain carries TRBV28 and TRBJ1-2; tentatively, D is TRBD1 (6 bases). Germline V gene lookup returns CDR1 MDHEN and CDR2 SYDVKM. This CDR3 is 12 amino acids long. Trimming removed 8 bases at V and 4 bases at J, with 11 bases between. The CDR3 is CASSSGVYGYTF. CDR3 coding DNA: TGTGCCAGCTCCTCAGGGGTCTATGGCTACACCTTC.

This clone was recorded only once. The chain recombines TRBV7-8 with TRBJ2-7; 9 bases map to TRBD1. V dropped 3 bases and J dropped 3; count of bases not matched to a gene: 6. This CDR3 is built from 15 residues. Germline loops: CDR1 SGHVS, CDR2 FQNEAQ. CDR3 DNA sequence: TGTGCCAGCAGCTTTCCCGGGACAGGGTACTACGAGCAGTACTTC. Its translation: CASSFPGTGYYEQYF.

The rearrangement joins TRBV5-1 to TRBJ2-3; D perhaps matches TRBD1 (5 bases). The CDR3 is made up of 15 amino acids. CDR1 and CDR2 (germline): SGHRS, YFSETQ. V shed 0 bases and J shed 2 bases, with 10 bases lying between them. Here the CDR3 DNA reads TGCGCCAGCAGCTTGGGACAGATTCACACAGATACGCAGTATTTT. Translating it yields CASSLGQIHTDTQYF.

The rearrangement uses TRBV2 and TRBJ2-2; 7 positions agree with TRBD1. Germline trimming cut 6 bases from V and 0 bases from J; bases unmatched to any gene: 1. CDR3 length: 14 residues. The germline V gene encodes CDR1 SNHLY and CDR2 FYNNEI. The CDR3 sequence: CASRGTANTGELFF. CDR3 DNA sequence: TGTGCCAGCAGGGGGACAGCGAACACCGGGGAGCTGTTTTTT. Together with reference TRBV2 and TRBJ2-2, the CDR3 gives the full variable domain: EPEVTQTPSHQVTQMGQEVILRCVPISNHLYFYWYRQILGQKVEFLVSFYNNEISEKSEIFDDQFSVERPDGSNFTLKIRSTKLEDSAMYFCASRGTANTGELFFGEGSRLTVL.

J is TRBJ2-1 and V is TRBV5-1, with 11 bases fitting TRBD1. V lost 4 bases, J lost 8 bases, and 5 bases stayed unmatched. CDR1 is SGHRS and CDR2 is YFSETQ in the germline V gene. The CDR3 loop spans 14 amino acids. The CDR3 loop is CASSTGQGVDEQFF. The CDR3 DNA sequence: TGCGCCAGCAGCACGGGACAGGGGGTGGATGAGCAGTTCTTC.

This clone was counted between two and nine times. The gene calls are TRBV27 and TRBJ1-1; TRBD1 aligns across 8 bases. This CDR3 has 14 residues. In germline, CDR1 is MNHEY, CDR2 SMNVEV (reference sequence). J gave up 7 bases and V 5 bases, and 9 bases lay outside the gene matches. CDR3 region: CASSAFRGRGEAFF. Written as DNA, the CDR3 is TGTGCCAGCAGTGCATTCAGGGGGCGAGGTGAAGCTTTCTTT.

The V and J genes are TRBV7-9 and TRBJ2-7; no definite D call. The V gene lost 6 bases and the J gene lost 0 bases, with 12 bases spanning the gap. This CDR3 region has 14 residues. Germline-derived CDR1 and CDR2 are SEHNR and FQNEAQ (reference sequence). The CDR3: CASSSRLSSYEQYF. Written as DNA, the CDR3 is TGTGCCAGCAGTTCCCGTCTAAGCTCCTACGAGCAGTACTTC.

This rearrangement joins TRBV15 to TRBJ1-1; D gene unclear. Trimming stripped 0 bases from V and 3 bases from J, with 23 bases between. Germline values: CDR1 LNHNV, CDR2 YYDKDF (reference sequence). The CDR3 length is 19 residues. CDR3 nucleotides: TGTGCCACCAGCAGAGATCCGGGAGTAGCTACCCCCCATGACACTGAAGCTTTCTTT. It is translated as CATSRDPGVATPHDTEAFF.

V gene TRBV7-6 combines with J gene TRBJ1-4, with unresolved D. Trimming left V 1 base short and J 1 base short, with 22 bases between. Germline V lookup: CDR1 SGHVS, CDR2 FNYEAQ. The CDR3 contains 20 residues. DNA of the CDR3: TGTGCCAGCAGCTTAGGTCGGGATAGGGCCGCACGGGGAACTAATGAAAAACTGTTTTTT. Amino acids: CASSLGRDRAARGTNEKLFF.

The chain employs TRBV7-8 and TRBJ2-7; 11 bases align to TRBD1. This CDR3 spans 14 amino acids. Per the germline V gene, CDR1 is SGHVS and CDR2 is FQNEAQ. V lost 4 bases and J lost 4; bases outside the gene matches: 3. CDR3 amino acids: CASSSDRGPYEQYF. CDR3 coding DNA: TGTGCCAGCAGCTCGGACAGGGGGCCTTACGAGCAGTACTTC.

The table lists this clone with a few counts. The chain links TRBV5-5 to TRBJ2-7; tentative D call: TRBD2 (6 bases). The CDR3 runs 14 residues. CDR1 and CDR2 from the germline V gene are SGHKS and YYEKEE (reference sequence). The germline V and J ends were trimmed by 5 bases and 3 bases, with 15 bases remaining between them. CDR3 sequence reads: CASRFASVYYEQYF. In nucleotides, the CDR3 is TGTGCCAGCAGATTCGCTAGCGTTTACTACGAGCAGTACTTC.